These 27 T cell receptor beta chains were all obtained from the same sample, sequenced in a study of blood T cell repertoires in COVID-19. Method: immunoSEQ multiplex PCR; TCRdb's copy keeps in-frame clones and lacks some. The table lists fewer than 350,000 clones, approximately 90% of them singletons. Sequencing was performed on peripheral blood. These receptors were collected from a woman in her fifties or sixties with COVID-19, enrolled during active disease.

CDR3 sequence: CASSWDRGEHTEAFF. The DNA of the CDR3 is TGTGCCAGCAGTTGGGACAGGGGAGAGCACACTGAAGCTTTCTTT. J is TRBJ1-1 and V is TRBV6-2 or TRBV6-3, with 10 positions matching TRBD1. The germline V gene encodes CDR1 MNHEY and CDR2 SVGEGT. J lost 3 bases, V lost 4 bases, and 5 bases had no gene match. The CDR3 is made up of 15 amino acids.

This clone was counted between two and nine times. CDR3 loop: CAWSVARVVSPLHF. CDR3 nucleotides: TGTGCCTGGAGTGTAGCCAGGGTAGTGTCACCCCTCCACTTT. The chain recombines TRBV30 with TRBJ1-6; the D gene is possibly TRBD1 (5 bases). Deletions cut 0 bases from V and 10 bases from J, with 13 bases between. The CDR3 has 14 amino acids. Germline V CDR1 and CDR2: GTSNPN, SVGIG (reference sequence).

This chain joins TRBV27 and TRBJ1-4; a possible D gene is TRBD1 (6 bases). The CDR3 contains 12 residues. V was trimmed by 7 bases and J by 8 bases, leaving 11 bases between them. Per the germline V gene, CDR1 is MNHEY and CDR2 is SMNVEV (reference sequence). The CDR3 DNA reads TGTGCCAGCACCGCCCAGGGGGAAAAACTGTTTTTT. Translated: CASTAQGEKLFF.

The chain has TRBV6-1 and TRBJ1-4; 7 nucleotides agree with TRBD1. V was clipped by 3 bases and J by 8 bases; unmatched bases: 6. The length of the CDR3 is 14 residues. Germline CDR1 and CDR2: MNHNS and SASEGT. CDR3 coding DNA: TGTGCCAGCAGTGAGGGCAGGGGGTTGGAAAAACTGTTTTTT. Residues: CASSEGRGLEKLFF.

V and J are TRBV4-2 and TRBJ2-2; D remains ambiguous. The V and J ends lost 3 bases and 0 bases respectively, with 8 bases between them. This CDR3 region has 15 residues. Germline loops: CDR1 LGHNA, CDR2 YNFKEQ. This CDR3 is CASSQANANTGELFF. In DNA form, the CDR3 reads TGTGCCAGCAGCCAGGCAAACGCGAACACCGGGGAGCTGTTTTTT.

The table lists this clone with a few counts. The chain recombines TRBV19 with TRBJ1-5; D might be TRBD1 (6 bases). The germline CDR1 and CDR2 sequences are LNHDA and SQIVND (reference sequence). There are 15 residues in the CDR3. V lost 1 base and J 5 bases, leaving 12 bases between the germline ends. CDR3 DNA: TGTGCCAGTAGTATAGGGGGCAGGGGTTATCAGCCCCAGCATTTT. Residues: CASSIGGRGYQPQHF.

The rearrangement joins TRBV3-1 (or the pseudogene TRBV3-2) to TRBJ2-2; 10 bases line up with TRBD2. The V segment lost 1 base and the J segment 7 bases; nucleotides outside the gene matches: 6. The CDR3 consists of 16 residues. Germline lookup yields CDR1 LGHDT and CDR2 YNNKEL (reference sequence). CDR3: CASSQGLAGAVGELFF. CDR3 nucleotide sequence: TGTGCCAGCAGCCAAGGGCTAGCGGGGGCGGTCGGGGAGCTGTTTTTT.

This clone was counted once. CDR3 loop: CASRTGGQLSLENTIYF. The CDR3 DNA follows: TGTGCCAGCAGAACCGGGGGACAGCTATCTCTGGAAAACACCATATATTTT. V gene TRBV28 combines with J gene TRBJ1-3; TRBD1 matches 7 bases. Germline CDR1 and CDR2: MDHEN and SYDVKM. The CDR3 totals 17 residues. The J segment lost 6 bases and the V segment lost 6 bases, leaving 17 bases of the junction unmatched.

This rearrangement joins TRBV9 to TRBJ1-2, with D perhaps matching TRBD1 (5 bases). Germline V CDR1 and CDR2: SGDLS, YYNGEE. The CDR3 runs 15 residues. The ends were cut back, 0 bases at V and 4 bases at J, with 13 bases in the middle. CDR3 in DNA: TGTGCCAGCAGCGTAGAACCCCCCAGGGTCTATGGCTACACCTTC. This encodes CASSVEPPRVYGYTF.

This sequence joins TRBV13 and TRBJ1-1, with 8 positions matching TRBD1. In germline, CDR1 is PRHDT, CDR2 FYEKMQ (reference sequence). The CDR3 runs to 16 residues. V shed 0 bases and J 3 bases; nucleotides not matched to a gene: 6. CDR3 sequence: CASSLGFAQGDTEAFF. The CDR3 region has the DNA TGTGCCAGCAGCTTAGGGTTTGCACAGGGGGACACTGAAGCTTTCTTT.

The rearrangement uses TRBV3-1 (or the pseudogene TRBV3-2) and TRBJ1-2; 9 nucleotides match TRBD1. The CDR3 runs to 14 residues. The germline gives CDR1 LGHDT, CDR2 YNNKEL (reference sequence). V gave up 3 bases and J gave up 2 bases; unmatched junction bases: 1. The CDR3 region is CASSQGQGNYGYTF. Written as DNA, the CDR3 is TGTGCCAGCAGCCAGGGACAGGGAAACTATGGCTACACCTTC.

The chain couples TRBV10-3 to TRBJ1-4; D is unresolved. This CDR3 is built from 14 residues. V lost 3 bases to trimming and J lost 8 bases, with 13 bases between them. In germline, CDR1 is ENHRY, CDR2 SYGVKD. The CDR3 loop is CAISEGEAYEKLFF. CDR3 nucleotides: TGTGCCATCAGTGAAGGAGAAGCCTACGAAAAACTGTTTTTT.

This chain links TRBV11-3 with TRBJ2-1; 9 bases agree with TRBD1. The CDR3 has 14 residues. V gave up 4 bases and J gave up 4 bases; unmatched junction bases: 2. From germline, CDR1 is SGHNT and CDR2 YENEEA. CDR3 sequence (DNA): TGTGCCAGCAGCTCCGGGACAGGGTACAATGAGCAGTTCTTC. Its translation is CASSSGTGYNEQFF.

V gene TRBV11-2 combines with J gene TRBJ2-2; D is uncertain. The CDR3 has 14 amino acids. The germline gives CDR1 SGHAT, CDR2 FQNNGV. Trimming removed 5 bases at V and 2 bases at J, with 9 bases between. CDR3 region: CASSPSRNTGELFF. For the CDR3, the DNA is TGTGCCAGCAGCCCCTCTAGAAACACCGGGGAGCTGTTTTTT. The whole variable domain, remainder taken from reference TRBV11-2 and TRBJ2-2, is EAGVAQSPRYKIIEKRQSVAFWCNPISGHATLYWYQQILGQGPKLLIQFQNNGVVDDSQLPKDRFSAERLKGVDSTLKIQPAKLEDSAVYLCASSPSRNTGELFFGEGSRLTVL.

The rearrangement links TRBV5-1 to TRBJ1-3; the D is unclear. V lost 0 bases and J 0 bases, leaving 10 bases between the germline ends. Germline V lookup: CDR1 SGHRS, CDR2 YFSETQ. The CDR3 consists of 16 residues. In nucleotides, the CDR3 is TGCGCCAGCAGCTTGGCGGCCAGCGGCTCTGGAAACACCATATATTTT. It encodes CASSLAASGSGNTIYF.

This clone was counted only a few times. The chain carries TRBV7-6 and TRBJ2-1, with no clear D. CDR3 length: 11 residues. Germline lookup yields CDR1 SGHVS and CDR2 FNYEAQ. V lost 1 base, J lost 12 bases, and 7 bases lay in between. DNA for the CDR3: TGTGCCAGCAGCTTAGGGCGGCGGCAGTTCTTC. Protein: CASSLGRRQFF.

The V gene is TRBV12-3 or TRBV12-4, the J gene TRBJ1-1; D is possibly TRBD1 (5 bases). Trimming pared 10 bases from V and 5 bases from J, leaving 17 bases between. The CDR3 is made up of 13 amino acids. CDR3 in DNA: TGTGCCACTCAAGTTACGGGGGTAACTGAAGCTTTCTTT. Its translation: CATQVTGVTEAFF.

For the CDR3, the DNA is TGTGCCAGCAGCATAACCAACAGGGGGGTTCAGCAGCCCCAGCATTTT. Amino acid sequence: CASSITNRGVQQPQHF. The rearrangement uses TRBV7-8 and TRBJ1-5; 8 nucleotides line up with TRBD1. CDR3 length: 16 residues. Germline CDR1 and CDR2: SGHVS and FQNEAQ. The junction had 13 bases not matched to a gene; V was cut back by 5 bases and J by 7 bases.

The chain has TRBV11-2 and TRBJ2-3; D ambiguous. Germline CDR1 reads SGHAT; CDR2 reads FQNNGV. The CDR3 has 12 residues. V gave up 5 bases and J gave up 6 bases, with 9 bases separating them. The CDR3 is CASSQTEDTQYF. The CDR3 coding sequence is TGTGCCAGCAGCCAAACCGAGGATACGCAGTATTTT.

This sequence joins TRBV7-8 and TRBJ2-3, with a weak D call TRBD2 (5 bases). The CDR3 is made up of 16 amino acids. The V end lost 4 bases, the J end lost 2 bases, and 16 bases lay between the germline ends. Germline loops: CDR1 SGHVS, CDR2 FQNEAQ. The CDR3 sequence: CASSSSRSEYTDTQYF. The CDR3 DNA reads TGTGCCAGCAGCTCTAGCCGGTCAGAATACACAGATACGCAGTATTTT.

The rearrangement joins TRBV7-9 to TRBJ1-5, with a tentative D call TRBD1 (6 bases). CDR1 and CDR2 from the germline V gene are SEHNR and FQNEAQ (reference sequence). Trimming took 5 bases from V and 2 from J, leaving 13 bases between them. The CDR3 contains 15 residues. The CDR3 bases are TGTGCCAGCAGCCCCGCGGGGGCGCGCAATCAGCCCCAGCATTTT. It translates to CASSPAGARNQPQHF.

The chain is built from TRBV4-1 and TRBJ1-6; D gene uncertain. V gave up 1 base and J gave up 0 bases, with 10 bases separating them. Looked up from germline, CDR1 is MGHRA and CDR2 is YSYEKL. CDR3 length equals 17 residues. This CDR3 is CASSQVPLSSYNSPLHF. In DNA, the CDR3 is TGCGCCAGCAGCCAAGTCCCGCTGAGCTCCTATAATTCACCCCTCCACTTT.

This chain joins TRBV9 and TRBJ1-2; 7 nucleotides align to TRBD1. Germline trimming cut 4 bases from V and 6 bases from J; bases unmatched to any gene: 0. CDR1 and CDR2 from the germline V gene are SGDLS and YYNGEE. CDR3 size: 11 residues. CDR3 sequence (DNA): TGTGCCAGCAGCCAGGGGGATGGCTACACCTTC. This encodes CASSQGDGYTF.

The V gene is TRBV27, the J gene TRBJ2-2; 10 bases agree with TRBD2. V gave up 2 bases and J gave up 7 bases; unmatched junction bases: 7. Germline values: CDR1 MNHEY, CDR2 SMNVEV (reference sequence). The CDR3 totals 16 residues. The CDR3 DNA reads TGTGCCAGCAGTTTACGAGCGGGGGGGCTCAGCGGGGAGCTGTTTTTT. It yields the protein CASSLRAGGLSGELFF.

The CDR3 region is CASSLALGLAVTDTQYF. The DNA of the CDR3 is TGCGCCAGCAGCCTGGCGCTGGGACTAGCGGTCACAGATACGCAGTATTTT. The gene calls are TRBV5-1 and TRBJ2-3, with TRBD2 identical over 11 bases. V was pared by 4 bases and J by 2 bases, with 9 bases of the junction left unmatched. The CDR3 runs 17 residues. The germline CDR1 and CDR2 sequences are SGHRS and YFSETQ.

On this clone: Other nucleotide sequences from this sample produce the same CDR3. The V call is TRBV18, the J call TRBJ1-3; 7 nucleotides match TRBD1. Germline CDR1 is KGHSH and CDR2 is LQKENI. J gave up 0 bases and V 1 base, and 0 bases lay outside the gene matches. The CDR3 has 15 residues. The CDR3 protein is CASSPRDSSGNTIYF. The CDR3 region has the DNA TGTGCCAGCTCACCACGGGACAGCTCTGGAAACACCATATATTTT.

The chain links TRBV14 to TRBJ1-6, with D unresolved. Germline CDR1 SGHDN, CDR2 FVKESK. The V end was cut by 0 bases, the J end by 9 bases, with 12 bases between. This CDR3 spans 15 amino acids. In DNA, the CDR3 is TGTGCCAGCAGCCAAGAACGAACACGCGGTTCACCCCTCCACTTT. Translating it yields CASSQERTRGSPLHF.